A few counts support the clone carrying this T cell receptor (beta chain). Its antigen is not known. The data are from a study of regulatory T cells in long-lasting Graves disease. At the level of the study: More than 5 years of antithyroid drugs with positive TSH receptor antibodies defined persistent Graves' disease.

Regarding time point: persistent/refractory GD, antithyroid drugs over 5 years with positive TRAb. PBMC-extracted RNA yielded the TCR library. The ends were cut back, 1 base at V and 6 bases at J, with 17 bases in the middle. CDR3 length: 15 amino acids. Germline assignment: CDR1 DFQATT and CDR2 SNEGSKA (reference sequence). TCR beta libraries were built with iRepertoire HTBI primers and Arm-PCR of CDR3 regions. TCRdb ran MiXCR on the multiplex PCR reads and lists one entry per CDR3 protein. The table records roughly 430,000 distinct CDR3 sequences, roughly 21% of them present only once. Study observations and caveats: Persistent disease was associated with favored TRBV28 usage and with favored use of TRBJ1-2 and TRBJ2-5.

This chain uses TRBV20-1 with TRBJ2-3; TRBD2 might be the D (5 bases). The receptor comes from a female donor with Graves disease. The specimen was peripheral blood mononuclear cells (PBMCs), collected when the disease was refractory, from a patient treated with antithyroid drugs. CDR3 DNA: TGCAGTGCTAGAGCGGGGTTGGGCGCAGACGATACGCAGTATTTT. This codes for CSARAGLGADDTQYF.